The clone carrying this TCR beta chain was recorded a few times. Antigen specificity is unknown. With 2 bases removed from V and 3 bases from J, the gap between germline ends came to 10 bases. The CDR3 is made up of 13 amino acids. Germline V gene data show CDR1 as GTSNPN and CDR2 as SVGIG (reference sequence). This record comes from a study of beta chain features in type 1 diabetes. Study-wide results and caveats: The VDJ junctions of type 1 diabetes patients carried fewer insertions and more deletions.

Sorted populations were all over 95% pure. Isolated RNA was reverse transcribed in full, so expressed TCRB transcripts were sequenced. TCRdb's table, derived via immunoSEQ multiplex PCR, lists solely in-frame clones and lacks some. The sample consists of about 620,000 clones, about 14% of them appearing once. Sequencing input: naive CD4+ T cells from blood. This TCR was sampled from a man aged 18 to 29 in good health. The chain carries TRBV30 and TRBJ1-2; unclear D gene. The CDR3 loop reads CAWSLWVDYGYTF. The DNA for the CDR3 is TGTGCCTGGAGTTTATGGGTGGACTATGGCTACACCTTC.